This TCR beta chain was sequenced in a study of blood T cell repertoires in COVID-19. Produced via immunoSEQ multiplex PCR; TCRdb's table is partial and in-frame only. This repertoire shows hundreds of thousands of clones, over 85% found once; its top ten account for 1.5% to 2%. The CDR3 has 15 amino acids. Between the trimmed V and J ends, which lost 0 bases and 6 bases, there was a span of 14 bases. Germline CDR1 is LGHNA and CDR2 is YNFKEQ. Sequenced sample: peripheral blood. The chain joins TRBV4-2 to TRBJ2-5; D perhaps matches TRBD2 (5 bases). The source of this sequence is a woman under 40 with COVID-19, enrolled during active disease. CDR3 in DNA: TGTGCCAGCAGCCAAGATGAGGGATGGGGAAAGACCCAGTACTTC. Protein sequence: CASSQDEGWGKTQYF.